This T cell receptor beta chain was retrieved from a study of shared clonotypes between healthy human individuals. The study's findings and limits: Sharing across four donors was highest in naive CD4 (about 5%) and lowest in memory CD8 (roughly 0.4%).

CDR3 length: 15 amino acids. Losses at the gene ends were 3 bases for V and 7 bases for J; bases not matched to a gene: 6. The germline gives CDR1 LNHNV, CDR2 YYDKDF (reference sequence). A remark on this clone: What it binds is unknown.

The assay was immunoSEQ multiplex PCR, and TCRdb's table has in-frame clones only and misses some. The sample records approximately 330,000 clones, 73% being singletons. This receptor was obtained from a man aged 25-40 years in good health. Sample: memory CD4+ T cells sorted from blood. The subset denotes: CD45RA-negative fraction. The chain couples TRBV15 to TRBJ2-2; 9 bases map to TRBD1. The CDR3 spells CATSRTGGMSGELFF. CDR3 coding DNA: TGTGCCACCAGCAGGACAGGGGGAATGAGCGGGGAGCTGTTTTTT.